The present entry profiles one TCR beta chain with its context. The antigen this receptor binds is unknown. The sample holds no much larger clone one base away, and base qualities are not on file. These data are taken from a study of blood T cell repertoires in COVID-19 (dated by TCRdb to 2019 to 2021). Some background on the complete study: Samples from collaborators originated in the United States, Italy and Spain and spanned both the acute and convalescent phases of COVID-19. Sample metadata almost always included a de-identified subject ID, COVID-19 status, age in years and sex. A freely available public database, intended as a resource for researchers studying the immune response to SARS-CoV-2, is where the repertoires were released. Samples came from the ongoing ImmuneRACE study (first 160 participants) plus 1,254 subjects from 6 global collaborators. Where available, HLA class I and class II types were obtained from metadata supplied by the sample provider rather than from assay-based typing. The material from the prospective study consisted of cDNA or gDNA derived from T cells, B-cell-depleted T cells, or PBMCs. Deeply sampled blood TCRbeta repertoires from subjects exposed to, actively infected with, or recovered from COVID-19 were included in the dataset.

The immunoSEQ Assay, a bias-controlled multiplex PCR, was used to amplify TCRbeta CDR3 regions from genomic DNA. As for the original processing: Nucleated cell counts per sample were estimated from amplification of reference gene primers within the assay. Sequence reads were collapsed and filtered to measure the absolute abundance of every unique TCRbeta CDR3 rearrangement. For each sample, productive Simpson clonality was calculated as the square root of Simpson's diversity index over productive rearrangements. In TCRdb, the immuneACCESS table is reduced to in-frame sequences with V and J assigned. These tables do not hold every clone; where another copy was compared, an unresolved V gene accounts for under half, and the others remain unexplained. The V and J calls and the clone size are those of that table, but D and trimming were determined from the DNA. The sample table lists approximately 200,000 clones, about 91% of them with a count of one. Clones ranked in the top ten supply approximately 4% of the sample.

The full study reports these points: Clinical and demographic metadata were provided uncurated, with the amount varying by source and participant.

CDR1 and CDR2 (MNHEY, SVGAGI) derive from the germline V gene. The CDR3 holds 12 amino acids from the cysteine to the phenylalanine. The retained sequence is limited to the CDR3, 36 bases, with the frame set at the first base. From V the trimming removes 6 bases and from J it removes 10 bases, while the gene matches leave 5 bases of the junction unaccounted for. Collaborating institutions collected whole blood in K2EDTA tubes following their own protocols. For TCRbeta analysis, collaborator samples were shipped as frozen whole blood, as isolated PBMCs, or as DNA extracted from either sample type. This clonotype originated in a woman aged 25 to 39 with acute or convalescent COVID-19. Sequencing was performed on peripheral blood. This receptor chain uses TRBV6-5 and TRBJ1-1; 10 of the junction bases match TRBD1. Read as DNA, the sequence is TGTGCCAGCAGCCGACAGGGGGCAGGAGCTTTCTTT. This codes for CASSRQGAGAFF.